This T cell receptor (beta chain) was recovered during a study of siplizumab effects on memory and regulatory T cells. Using immunoSEQ multiplex PCR, the repertoire was profiled, and TCRdb retains in-frame clones only, with some absent. The sample consists of approximately 100,000 clones, 75% to 95% of them appearing once. V was pared by 2 bases and J by 2 bases, with 6 bases of the junction left unmatched. Germline V lookup: CDR1 SGDLS, CDR2 YYNGEE. The CDR3 consists of 15 residues. Sequences were obtained from CD4+ T cells sorted from blood. This TCR derives from a human donor in good health. Some clones in this sample may be carry-over from other donors' samples. The chain joins TRBV9 to TRBJ2-5; 7 positions agree with TRBD1. This CDR3 is CASSVGTVGQETQYF. The CDR3 bases are TGTGCCAGCAGCGTGGGGACAGTGGGTCAAGAGACCCAGTACTTC.